This TCR beta chain is from a study of blood T cell repertoires in COVID-19. Germline V lookup: CDR1 KGHDR, CDR2 SFDVKD. The CDR3 length is 13 residues. V was shortened by 7 bases and J by 4 bases, with 11 bases between the two germline ends. Method: immunoSEQ multiplex PCR; TCRdb's copy keeps in-frame clones and lacks some. Among some 100,000 clones, approximately 90% were seen once, and the ten largest hold around 1.1%. This chain links TRBV24-1 with TRBJ2-3, with D tentatively TRBD1 (6 bases). The sample consisted of peripheral blood. The clonotype was recovered from a human donor in a cohort sampled during active COVID-19. CDR3 loop: CATRASGADTQYF. The CDR3 region has the DNA TGTGCCACCAGGGCTTCAGGGGCAGATACGCAGTATTTT.